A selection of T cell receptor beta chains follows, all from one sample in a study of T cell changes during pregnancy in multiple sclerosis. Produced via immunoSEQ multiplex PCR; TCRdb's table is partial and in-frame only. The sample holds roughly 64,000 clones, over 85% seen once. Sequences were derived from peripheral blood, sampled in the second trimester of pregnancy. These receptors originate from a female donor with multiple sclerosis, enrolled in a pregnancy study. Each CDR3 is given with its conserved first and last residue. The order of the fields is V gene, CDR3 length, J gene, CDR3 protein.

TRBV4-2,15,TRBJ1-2,CASSQDRGQSYGYTF
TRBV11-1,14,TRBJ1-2,CASSYTGGSDGYTF
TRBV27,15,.,CASSSSRDRGYEQYF
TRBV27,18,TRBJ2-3,CASSFGLVAGRETDTQYF
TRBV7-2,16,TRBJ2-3,CASSSRLAGGTDTQYF
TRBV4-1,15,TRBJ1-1,CASSPLQGRVVEAFF
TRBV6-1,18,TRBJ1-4,CASSDPPGGQDWSEKLFF
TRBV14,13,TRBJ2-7,CASSPAQGIEQYF
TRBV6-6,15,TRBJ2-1,CASTDGTGVHNEQFF
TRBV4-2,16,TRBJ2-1,CASSQEIAGGGNEQFF
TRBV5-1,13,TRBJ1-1,CASSFGQNTEAFF
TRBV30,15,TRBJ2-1,CAWSVLSGSLNEQFF
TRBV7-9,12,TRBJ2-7,CASSLALREQYF
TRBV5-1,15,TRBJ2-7,CASSLTASGTAEQYF
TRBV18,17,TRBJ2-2,CASSVLGDIANTGELFF
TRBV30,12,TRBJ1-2,CAGSLGDYGYTF
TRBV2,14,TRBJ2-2,CASSATGNTGELFF
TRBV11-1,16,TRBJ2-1,CASSGPGQELYNEQFF
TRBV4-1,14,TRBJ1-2,CASSHVGQGPGYTF
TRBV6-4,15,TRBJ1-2,CATRTGSQSSYGYTF
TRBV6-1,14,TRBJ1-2,CASSTGTENYGYTF
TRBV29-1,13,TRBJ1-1,CSVTGQMNTEAFF
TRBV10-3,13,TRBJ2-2,CAITPGNTGELFF
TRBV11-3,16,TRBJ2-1,CASSLDSGLANNEQFF
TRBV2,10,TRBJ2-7,CASGPYEQYF